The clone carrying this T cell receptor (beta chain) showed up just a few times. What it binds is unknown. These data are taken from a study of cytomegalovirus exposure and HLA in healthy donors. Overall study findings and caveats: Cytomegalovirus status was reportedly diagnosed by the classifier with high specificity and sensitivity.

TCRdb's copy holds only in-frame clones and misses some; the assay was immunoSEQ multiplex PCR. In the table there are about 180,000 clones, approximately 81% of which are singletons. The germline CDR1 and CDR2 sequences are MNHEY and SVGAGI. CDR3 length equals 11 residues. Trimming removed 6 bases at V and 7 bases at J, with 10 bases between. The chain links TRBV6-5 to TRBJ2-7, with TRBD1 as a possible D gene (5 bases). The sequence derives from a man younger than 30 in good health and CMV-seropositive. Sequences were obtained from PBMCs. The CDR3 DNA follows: TGTGCCAGCAGGGACACCGAAGAGCAGTACTTC. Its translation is CASRDTEEQYF.